This T cell receptor beta chain was profiled in a study of cytomegalovirus exposure and HLA in healthy donors (dated by TCRdb to about 2017). Turning to the overall study: An earlier analysis of a few hundred of the donors reported 276 Gb of sequence data and 100 million to 120 million unique TCR beta sequences obtained from some 170 million T cells. To decide whether each TCR beta V gene segment behaved as functional or pseudogenic, an earlier analysis of 587 of the donors relied on high-throughput TCR beta sequencing. Among the roughly 400 genotyped donors, about 85% belonged to the genetic ancestry cluster associated with self-reported Caucasian donors. In the later analysis, no new phenotypic data were used to find candidate immune exposures; instead, reliance was placed on TCR beta sequences and their occurrence across donors. In addition to the first cohort of 666 subjects, a separate validation cohort of approximately 130 different subjects was used. The study used immunosequencing to profile the T cell repertoires of under 700 subjects and linked those repertoires to cytomegalovirus serostatus. To study patterns of TCR occurrence, a later analysis re-analyzed previously published TCR beta repertoires from more than 550 donors and added high-resolution HLA genotyping. All discovery cohort repertoires had been generated using a single sequencing platform. In a later genetic analysis, genome-wide SNP genotypes for about 55% of the roughly 670 donors were used, and that subset was treated as a discovery cohort. Across some 400 genotyped donors of the cohort, an average of roughly 230,000 unique TCR beta nucleotide sequences per donor were sequenced, and around 20% of those sequences were non-productive. HLA typing included class I and class II loci at four-digit resolution. Approximately 310 gigabases of sequencing data and approximately 93 million unique TCR sequences were included in an early release covering several hundred HLA-typed donors. Donor age, sex, ethnicity and CMV serostatus were compiled together with the repertoire data. The study combined high-throughput TCR immunosequencing, statistical association of individual TCRs with disease status, and machine learning to predict cytomegalovirus infection status. Four or five DR-DQ haplotypes were treated as single units for association and clustering because of strong linkage in the cohort. The study was designed to test whether signatures of past pathogen exposure could be identified by cataloging public T cell receptors. The number of donors typed differed by locus, with roughly 629-640 for A, B, C, DRB1 and DQB1, around 500 for DQA1, over 600 for DPA1, and approximately 470 for DPB1. Beyond this particular receptor, the publication reports: A further reported finding was that TCR beta sequences accurately predicted the HLA-A and HLA-B alleles for most subjects in the first cohort. Across donors, most TCR sequences were observed very rarely, whereas some public TCRs were present in many individuals. Correlated functional status among segregating V segments might be attributable to linkage disequilibrium, but an unknown experimental factor could not be ruled out. According to a later analysis, most CMV-associated TCR beta chains appeared to be HLA-restricted, and the HLA associations seemed to be driven largely by CMV exposure. In a later analysis, about 17,000 TCR beta sequences were associated with specific HLA alleles at a false discovery rate of 0.05. In this cohort, only TCR beta chains were sequenced, and detectable features were limited by the absence of alpha or paired-chain data. Broadly in line with IMGT annotations, most TCR beta V segments showed up in productive rearrangements about 90% or about 30% of the time in an earlier analysis of some 590 of the donors. The presence/absence analyses assumed that sequencing depth was roughly uniform across donors, and that assumption may not be true. An association between a missense DCLRE1C variant and V-gene and J-gene trimming of TCR beta chains was found in a later genetic analysis and replicated in an independent cohort. A total of 150 or so TCR beta chains were listed by the study as associated with cytomegalovirus. It was suggested by the authors that the approach could potentially be generalized to other disease states and immunological phenotypes. HLA typing was unavailable for some donors at each locus, so association tests used only the typed subset. Strong co-occurrence of HLA alleles, especially DR and DQ, made assigning TCR associations to individual alleles difficult. Several of the top co-occurrence clusters appeared to be linked to parvovirus B19, influenza, CMV and Epstein-Barr virus, according to a later analysis. The only immune exposure information available for the cohort was CMV serostatus. Cytomegalovirus status was reported to be diagnosed by the classifier with high specificity and sensitivity in both the original and validation cohorts. A later analysis found that HLA-associated TCR beta chains were more clonally expanded and had lower generation probabilities than equally common non-associated chains. Because counts were too low, around 17 rarely observed V segments, including chromosome 9 orphons, were left out of the earlier analysis of 500 to 650 of the donors. In a later genetic analysis, fewer N-insertions in productive TCRs were reported among donors in an Asian-associated ancestry cluster than the approximately 710-donor mean. A cluster of highly shared sequence variants was judged likely to represent a technical artifact of the sequencing pipeline. Because the 87-base-pair reads could not distinguish some IMGT-functional V segments, including TRBV6-2 and TRBV6-3, those segments were excluded. Three of the identified cytomegalovirus-associated TCR beta chains were confirmed in vitro to be specific for cytomegalovirus antigens. A later analysis found that TCR association rates varied across HLA loci, with DRB1 alleles showing the most associated TCRs and HLA-C alleles the fewest.

Concerning this clone: It lacks a known antigen. Base qualities are missing; no much larger clone stands one base away.

The library was built by means of the immunoSEQ multiplex PCR assay. The multiplex PCR relied on a mix of 60 forward primers for TCR Vbeta segments and 13 reverse primers for TCR Jbeta segments. The CDR3 region of rearranged TCR beta genes was amplified from genomic DNA by a multiplex PCR assay. Amplified TCR beta libraries were sequenced as 87-base-pair reads on the Illumina HiSeq System. The authors processed their data as follows. A later analysis counted approximately 74 million unique TCR beta chains across the 550 to 800 repertoires, and some 11 million of these chains were shared by at least two donors. Raw reads were error-corrected and collapsed into unique sequences by a nearest-neighbor algorithm in which closely related sequences were merged to remove PCR and sequencing errors. Alignment of CDR3 sequences to IMGT reference sequences was used to assign V, D and J gene segments. For a sequence to be retained, a match of at least six nucleotides was required to both a V gene segment and a J gene segment. A rearrangement was called productive if the CDR3 had no stop codons and remained in frame with V and J, and every other rearrangement was called non-productive. Following IMGT convention, CDR3 was defined as the stretch from the second conserved V-encoded cysteine to the conserved J-encoded phenylalanine. The earlier analysis of around 640 of the donors excluded sequences that lacked an unambiguous match to a single V gene segment. In an earlier analysis of 587 of the donors, a V segment was called functional when productive rearrangements were above 56.7%, and segregating when the standard deviation between donors exceeded 5%. A statistical classification framework was built for diagnosing cytomegalovirus status from the catalog of TCR beta chain sequences. In a later analysis, TCR nucleotide sequences were compared against IMGT/GENE-DB human TR gene sequences so that V and J genes could be assigned. In a later analysis, CDR3 sequences and most-parsimonious VDJ recombination scenarios were assigned using the TCRdist pipeline. A later analysis defined each TCR beta chain by its CDR3 amino acid sequence plus V-gene family, and excluded reads lacking a unique V-gene family. In a later analysis, several hundred highly shared, low-generation-probability nucleotide sequences were removed to address suspected cross-contamination and a sequencing artifact. In a later analysis, a clonal expansion index for each public chain was calculated from normalized within-repertoire ranks of inferred template counts. A later analysis computed generation probabilities with a VDJ recombination model fitted to out-of-frame rearrangements, and checked the results against IGoR. In a later analysis, hypergeometric tests were used to score TCR-TCR, TCR-HLA and TCR-CMV co-occurrence, with a repertoire-size bias correction applied to TCR pairs. In a later analysis, false discovery rates were estimated by permuting HLA or CMV assignments 20 times. In a later analysis, co-occurring TCRs were grouped with DBSCAN, and TCRdist sequence similarity was added when clustering was performed within HLA-allele-positive subsets. For co-occurrence clustering, repertoires with fewer than 30,000 or more than 120,000 public chains were excluded, along with roughly 5 repertoires with anomalous nucleotide sharing. In its TCRdb copy, this immuneACCESS table keeps in-frame sequences only and misses some clones. Where compared with another copy, unresolved V genes explain less than half of these, and the others have no known cause. D and trimming were read from the DNA, whereas the V and J calls and clone size are those reported in that table. This sample comprises 120,000 to 150,000 clones, approximately 80% of them detected only once. The top ten clones comprise 1.9% of the sample.

From cysteine to phenylalanine, the CDR3 is 16 amino acids long. The only DNA kept is the CDR3, 48 bases in frame from the first base. CDR1 and CDR2 are read off the germline V gene (reference sequence) as MNHEY and SMNVEV. Trimming takes 4 bases from V and 1 base from J, and the germline ends sit 13 bases apart. In total, roughly 670 healthy bone marrow donors made up the cohort. All cohort members were sampled while nominally healthy, although unrecorded immune exposures were likely present. The donor was CMV seronegative and was included in the group of 352 seronegative cohort members. A peripheral blood sample was collected from each donor, and TCR beta sequencing was performed on peripheral blood mononuclear cells. Genomic DNA was extracted from the blood cell samples with the Qiagen DNeasy Blood Extraction Kit.

This clonotype was sampled from a woman in her thirties or forties in good health and CMV-seronegative. Sequenced sample: PBMCs. The chain is encoded by TRBV27 joined to TRBJ2-2; a tentative D call is TRBD2 (6 bases match). The DNA sequence is TGTGCCAGCAGTTCCGGGGGACTTCGGAACACCGGGGAGCTGTTTTTT. Translation gives CASSSGGLRNTGELFF.